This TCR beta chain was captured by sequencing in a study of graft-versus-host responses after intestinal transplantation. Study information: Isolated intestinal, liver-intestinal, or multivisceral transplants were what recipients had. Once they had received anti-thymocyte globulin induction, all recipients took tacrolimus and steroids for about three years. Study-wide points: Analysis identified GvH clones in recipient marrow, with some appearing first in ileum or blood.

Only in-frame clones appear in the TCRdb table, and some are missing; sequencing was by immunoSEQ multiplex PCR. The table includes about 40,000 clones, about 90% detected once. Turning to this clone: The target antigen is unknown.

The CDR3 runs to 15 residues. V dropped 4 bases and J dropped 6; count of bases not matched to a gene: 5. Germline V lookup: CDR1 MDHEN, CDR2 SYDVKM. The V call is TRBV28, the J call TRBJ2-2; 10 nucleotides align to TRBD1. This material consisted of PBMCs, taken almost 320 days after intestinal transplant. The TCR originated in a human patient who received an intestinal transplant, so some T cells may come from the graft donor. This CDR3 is CASSSRTGGSGELFF. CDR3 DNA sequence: TGTGCCAGCAGTTCAAGGACAGGGGGGTCCGGGGAGCTGTTTTTT.